The 26 T cell receptor beta chains reported below all come from one sample, sequenced in a study of blood T cells in healthy people across ages. Together with a sample-barcoded 5' primer, a J-beta primer mix was included in a second PCR lasting about 7 to 11 cycles. TCRdb processed the 5' RACE reads anew with MiXCR; each CDR3 protein has one entry. Among 1.5 million to 2 million distinct CDR3 sequences listed, under 30% were seen once. Sequencing was carried out using blood. These receptors came from a woman in her thirties in good health.

This clonotype was picked up a small number of times. This chain connects TRBV6-1 to TRBJ2-7, with 12 nucleotides matching TRBD1. CDR1 is MNHNS, CDR2 SASEGT, per germline. After removal of 0 bases from V and 7 bases from J, the junction contained 4 bases not matched to a gene. The CDR3 runs 15 residues. The CDR3 here is CASSEAWDRGHEQYF. DNA for the CDR3: TGTGCCAGCAGTGAAGCCTGGGACAGGGGGCATGAGCAGTACTTC.

This sequence joins TRBV24-1 and TRBJ2-4; 8 bases align to TRBD1. The CDR3 is 16 residues long. Looked up from germline, CDR1 is KGHDR and CDR2 is SFDVKD. Germline trimming cut 4 bases from V and 3 bases from J; bases unmatched to any gene: 7. CDR3 DNA sequence: TGTGCCACCAGTGAAGACAGGGGTTGTAGCAAAAACATTCAGTACTTC. The encoded protein is CATSEDRGCSKNIQYF.

This chain uses TRBV5-1 with TRBJ2-1, with 7 bases fitting TRBD2. This CDR3 has 14 residues. CDR1 is SGHRS, CDR2 YFSETQ, per germline. V gave up 5 bases and J gave up 8 bases; unmatched junction bases: 10. The CDR3 reads CASRLSGGVYEQFF. In DNA form, the CDR3 reads TGCGCCAGCAGATTGTCGGGAGGTGTATATGAGCAGTTCTTC.

This clonotype has a count of ten or more. V and J are TRBV7-2 and TRBJ1-4; no reliable D call. The CDR3 is 13 residues long. Germline-derived CDR1 and CDR2 are SGHTA and FQGNSA. V dropped 1 base and J dropped 5 bases, with 5 bases sitting between them. The CDR3 sequence is CASSLGGNEKLFF. Written as DNA, the CDR3 is TGTGCCAGCAGCTTAGGCGGGAATGAAAAACTGTTTTTT.

Concerning this clonotype itself: A clone one base away is much larger, so this may be a read error. V usage is TRBV9 and J usage is TRBJ2-1; 9 bases are shared with TRBD2. The CDR3 loop spans 15 amino acids. The germline CDR1 and CDR2 sequences are SGDLS and YYNGEE. The CDR3 nucleotides read TGTGCCGGCAGCGCGGGACTAGCCCCTGACAATGAGCAGTTCTTC. It codes for CAGSAGLAPDNEQFF.

This clonotype came up many times. The chain combines TRBV20-1 with TRBJ2-7; TRBD2 aligns across 12 bases. Germline-derived CDR1 and CDR2 are DFQATT and SNEGSKA (reference sequence). The V and J ends lost 6 bases and 5 bases, in that order; junction bases with no gene match: 11. This CDR3 has 15 residues. This chain's CDR3 is CSAGLAGPSLDEQYF. CDR3 in DNA: TGCAGTGCCGGACTAGCGGGACCCTCTTTAGACGAGCAGTACTTC.

This clonotype was seen only a few times. The chain employs TRBV3-1 and TRBJ2-7; a possible D gene is TRBD1 (6 bases). Germline V gene data show CDR1 as LGHDT and CDR2 as YNNKEL (reference sequence). V lost 8 bases to trimming and J lost 2 bases, with 10 bases between them. The CDR3 contains 12 residues. The CDR3 nucleotides read TGTGCCAGCGAGGACAGCACCTACGAGCAGTACTTC. Translating it yields CASEDSTYEQYF.

The chain has TRBV4-1 and TRBJ1-2; D is perhaps TRBD1 (6 bases). The CDR3 is 17 amino acids. CDR1 is MGHRA, CDR2 YSYEKL, per germline. V was cut by 3 bases and J by 4 bases, with 21 bases left in between. CDR3 sequence: CASSQVRGSGTPYGYTF. The CDR3 nucleotides read TGCGCCAGCAGCCAGGTTAGGGGGTCCGGGACACCCTATGGCTACACCTTC.

The chain combines TRBV14 with TRBJ2-7; possible D gene TRBD2, 5 bases. The V end was cut by 0 bases, the J end by 3 bases, with 18 bases between. The CDR3 has 17 amino acids. The germline gives CDR1 SGHDN, CDR2 FVKESK. Here the CDR3 reads CASSQDSMRPGIYEQYF. The CDR3 nucleotides read TGTGCCAGCAGCCAAGATTCCATGAGACCGGGGATCTACGAGCAGTACTTC.

Turning to this clonotype: This CDR3 fails to terminate in the conserved phenylalanine or tryptophan, so it likely reflects a read error. The chain uses TRBV7-9 and TRBJ2-1; 7 positions agree with TRBD2. This CDR3 region has 14 residues. Germline trimming cut 7 bases from V and 4 bases from J; bases unmatched to any gene: 7. Germline V CDR1 and CDR2: SEHNR, FQNEAQ (reference sequence). The CDR3 bases are TGTGCCAGCACCCGCCGAGCGGGGTACAATGAGCAGTTCTGC. Its protein product is CASTRRAGYNEQFC.

This clonotype was seen a handful of times. V gene TRBV29-1 combines with J gene TRBJ2-3; a weak D match, TRBD2 (6 bases). Germline CDR1 SQVTM, CDR2 ANQGSEA. Trimming pared 8 bases from V and 5 bases from J, leaving 20 bases between. The CDR3 consists of 14 residues. The chain's CDR3 is CSSRGTGGIDTQYF. CDR3 coding DNA: TGCAGCTCTAGAGGGACCGGAGGGATAGATACGCAGTATTTT.

Only a few counts were recorded for this clonotype. The chain recombines TRBV20-1 with TRBJ2-1; D is ambiguous. The germline V gene has CDR1 DFQATT and CDR2 SNEGSKA (reference sequence). CDR3 length: 13 amino acids. V was trimmed by 3 bases and J by 0 bases, leaving 6 bases between them. The CDR3 DNA reads as TGCAGTGCTAGGGAAGTCTCCTACAATGAGCAGTTCTTC. Its protein product is CSAREVSYNEQFF.

The table lists this clonotype with many counts. The genes are TRBV29-1 and TRBJ2-7; D uncertain. Looked up from germline, CDR1 is SQVTM and CDR2 is ANQGSEA. The CDR3 is made up of 13 amino acids. V shed 6 bases and J shed 0 bases, with 12 bases lying between them. CDR3 sequence reads: CSVTYYSSYEQYF. Here the CDR3 DNA reads TGCAGCGTAACTTACTACAGCTCCTACGAGCAGTACTTC.

As concerns this clonotype: The germline gene is not matched at one end of the junction; a read error may be the cause. V and J are TRBV29-1 and TRBJ2-4; 7 nucleotides match TRBD1. There are 19 residues in the CDR3. Per the germline V gene, CDR1 is SQVTM and CDR2 is ANQGSEA. The CDR3 is CSVEFGGQVVSLAKNIRYF. The CDR3, as DNA: TGCAGCGTTGAATTTGGTGGACAGGTAGTGTCTCTAGCCAAAAACATTCGGTACTTC.

This clonotype was seen more than once but under ten times. V usage is TRBV20-1 and J usage is TRBJ1-2; D unclear. Trimming removed 5 bases from V and 5 bases from J, with 12 bases in between. The length of the CDR3 is 12 residues. From germline, CDR1 is DFQATT and CDR2 SNEGSKA (reference sequence). The CDR3, as DNA: TGCAGTGCTGGAGGTAACTCGTATGGCTACACCTTC. It yields the protein CSAGGNSYGYTF.

This sequence joins TRBV6-5 and TRBJ1-2; 7 bases fit TRBD1. CDR1 and CDR2 from the germline V gene are MNHEY and SVGAGI. The CDR3 runs 13 residues. With V trimmed by 2 bases and J by 8 bases, 5 bases remained unmatched. CDR3 loop: CASSYRQGGGYTF. DNA for the CDR3: TGTGCCAGCAGTTACAGGCAGGGGGGCGGCTACACCTTC.

V is TRBV7-3 and J is TRBJ2-6; possible D gene TRBD1, 6 bases. Germline lookup yields CDR1 SGHTA and CDR2 FQGTGA. Trimming stripped 1 base from V and 0 bases from J, with 10 bases between. The CDR3 runs to 17 residues. CDR3 residues: CASSLKGDSSGANVLTF. CDR3 DNA sequence: TGTGCCAGCAGCTTAAAGGGGGATAGCTCTGGGGCCAACGTCCTGACTTTC.

This clonotype was picked up a small number of times. The V call is TRBV5-1, the J call TRBJ1-5; 7 bases are a match to TRBD1. Germline loops: CDR1 SGHRS, CDR2 YFSETQ. The CDR3 has 16 residues. With V trimmed by 4 bases and J by 2 bases, 9 bases remained unmatched. CDR3 DNA: TGCGCCAGCAGCCCCTCAGGGGGACCGGGCAATCAGCCCCAGCATTTT. Translating gives CASSPSGGPGNQPQHF.

This clonotype was seen a handful of times. The genes are TRBV28 and TRBJ2-3; 11 positions agree with TRBD2. V shed 7 bases and J 1 base; nucleotides not matched to a gene: 7. The CDR3 has 16 residues. Germline V CDR1 and CDR2: MDHEN, SYDVKM. The CDR3 sequence: CASTPSGLAGTDTQYF. The DNA of the CDR3 is TGTGCCAGCACCCCCTCGGGACTAGCGGGCACAGATACGCAGTATTTT.

This clonotype was recorded at least ten times. This chain joins TRBV5-1 and TRBJ2-5; TRBD1 matches 9 bases. V dropped 0 bases and J dropped 11; count of bases not matched to a gene: 8. The CDR3 sequence is 14 residues long. Germline lookup yields CDR1 SGHRS and CDR2 YFSETQ. DNA for the CDR3: TGCGCCAGCAGCTTGGCTGGACAGGGGAGCTCGCAGTACTTC. Its translation is CASSLAGQGSSQYF.

V is TRBV20-1 and J is TRBJ2-3; TRBD1 aligns across 8 bases. The ends lost 4 bases at V and 4 bases at J; junction bases unmatched: 13. Germline V CDR1 and CDR2: DFQATT, SNEGSKA (reference sequence). This CDR3 is 16 amino acids long. CDR3 coding DNA: TGCAGTGCTAATCTCCGGCGGACAGGGACATCAGATACGCAGTATTTT. It is translated as CSANLRRTGTSDTQYF.

The rearrangement uses TRBV15 and TRBJ2-1, with 10 bases aligning to TRBD2. CDR3 length equals 16 residues. The germline gives CDR1 LNHNV, CDR2 YYDKDF (reference sequence). V lost 3 bases, J lost 2 bases, and 4 bases stayed unmatched. CDR3 loop: CATSRGLATAYNEQFF. CDR3 coding DNA: TGTGCCACCAGCAGGGGACTAGCGACGGCCTACAATGAGCAGTTCTTC.

The V call is TRBV20-1, the J call TRBJ2-3; no firm D call. V was shortened by 5 bases and J by 5 bases, with 11 bases between the two germline ends. CDR1 is DFQATT, CDR2 SNEGSKA, per germline (reference sequence). The CDR3 totals 12 residues. CDR3 region: CSASRRGDTQYF. CDR3 DNA: TGCAGTGCTTCTAGGAGAGGAGATACGCAGTATTTT.

The table lists this clonotype with many counts. Germline and junction disagree at one end, which may indicate a read error. The chain is built from TRBV7-2 and TRBJ2-7, with TRBD1 identical over 7 bases. The CDR3 covers 13 residues. Looked up from germline, CDR1 is SGHTA and CDR2 is FQGNSA. The CDR3 here is CASSRDRAYEQYF. As DNA, the CDR3 is TGCGCCAGCAGCCGGGACAGAGCCTACGAGCAGTACTTC.

The V call is TRBV30, the J call TRBJ1-2; the match to TRBD1 covers 8 bases. CDR1 and CDR2 (germline): GTSNPN, SVGIG (reference sequence). The CDR3 extends over 15 amino acids. The trim removed 3 bases at V and 4 bases at J, leaving 10 bases unmatched. CDR3 in DNA: TGTGCCTGGAGCGGAGGATTCGGGACAGGCTATGGCTACACCTTC. Translation gives CAWSGGFGTGYGYTF.

In this sample, this clonotype turned up a few times. The gene calls are TRBV3-1 and TRBJ1-2; D possibly corresponds to TRBD1 (5 bases). The V gene's germline CDR1 is LGHDT and CDR2 YNNKEL (reference sequence). The V gene lost 4 bases and the J gene lost 4 bases, with 16 bases spanning the gap. This CDR3 has 15 amino acids. Written as DNA, the CDR3 is TGTGCCAGCAGCCCCCGAGGGGCGGGCGTCTATGGCTACACCTTC. Encoded protein: CASSPRGAGVYGYTF.